This TCR beta chain was observed in a study of blood T cell repertoires in COVID-19. With 5 bases clipped from V and 5 bases from J, the junction kept 11 bases outside the gene matches. Germline V CDR1 and CDR2: MNHEY, SMNVEV (reference sequence). This CDR3 contains 16 residues. The sample holds a few counts of this clone. Repertoires were generated with immunoSEQ multiplex PCR, while TCRdb's copy carries only in-frame clones and drops some. The sample contains about 160,000 clones, 60% to 85% of which appear only once. The chain has TRBV27 and TRBJ1-1; 10 bases map to TRBD1. The specimen sequenced was peripheral blood. This clonotype was sampled from a man between 60 and 75 years old with acute or convalescent COVID-19. The CDR3 loop is CASSPRQGARGTEAFF. CDR3 in DNA: TGTGCCAGCAGTCCTAGACAGGGGGCGCGGGGAACTGAAGCTTTCTTT.